These 3 T cell receptor beta chains came from one sample sequenced in a study of T cells in Graves' hyperthyroidism and ophthalmopathy (dated by TCRdb to the late 2010s). The receptor library was made with multiplex PCR. The instrument was an Illumina HiSeq 2000. Amplification of TCR beta CDR3 regions was carried out from RNA transcripts. A first-round RT-PCR of the TCR CDR3 used the HTBI primer set with the Qiagen OneStep RT-PCR kit. TCRdb itself trimmed the public reads at Q25 with fastp, ran MiXCR and retained productive beta chains. Records with the same CDR3 protein are collapsed into one entry carrying the most frequent genes and DNA. The sample data list roughly 840,000 distinct CDR3 sequences, and 38% of these were observed just once. Clones ranked in the top ten supply over 8% of the sample. The specimen was blood. The source of these receptors is a man younger than 35 with Graves' hyperthyroidism.

This clonotype occurred many times. The chain has TRBV2 and TRBJ2-5; 8 nucleotides match TRBD1. The V and J ends lost 7 bases and 2 bases, in that order; junction bases with no gene match: 6. The germline V gene has CDR1 SNHLY and CDR2 FYNNEI. The CDR3 loop spans 14 amino acids. The CDR3 here is CASTGTGLQETQYF. As DNA, the CDR3 is TGTGCCAGCACCGGGACAGGCCTTCAAGAGACCCAGTACTTC.

This clonotype has more than one count but fewer than ten. The chain employs TRBV6-6 and TRBJ1-1; D ambiguous. The germline gives CDR1 MNHNY, CDR2 SVGAGI (reference sequence). The CDR3 is 13 residues long. Trimming took 7 bases from V and 0 from J, leaving 9 bases between them. This chain's CDR3 is CASKVAMNTEAFF. CDR3 nucleotides: TGTGCCAGCAAGGTAGCTATGAACACTGAAGCTTTCTTT.

V is TRBV12-3 or TRBV12-4 and J is TRBJ1-2; D not resolved. The CDR3 is made up of 12 amino acids. The V end lost 5 bases, the J end lost 9 bases, and 13 bases lay between the germline ends. The CDR3 DNA is TGTGCCAGCAGTCCGACCTACGACAGCTACACCTTC. It translates to CASSPTYDSYTF.